Each of the 23 T cell receptor beta chains below was sequenced from the same sample in a study of blood T cell repertoires in COVID-19. Clones were sequenced by immunoSEQ multiplex PCR, and TCRdb holds only the in-frame ones, with some missing. The sample carries some 200,000 clones, approximately 83% recorded once. Specimen: PBMCs or T cells enriched from blood (not recorded which). The origin of the receptors is a woman between 40 and 55 years old with acute COVID-19.

Concerning this clone: The same CDR3 is also encoded by other DNA sequences in this sample. The chain is built from TRBV9 and TRBJ1-1, with D possibly matching TRBD1 (5 bases). The V end lost 4 bases, the J end lost 0 bases, and 13 bases lay between the germline ends. The V gene's germline CDR1 is SGDLS and CDR2 YYNGEE. This CDR3 contains 15 residues. DNA of the CDR3: TGTGCCAGCAGCCCTCTCGGGGGGATGAACACTGAAGCTTTCTTT. Translation gives CASSPLGGMNTEAFF. Supplemented by reference TRBV9 and TRBJ1-1, the full variable domain reads DSGVTQTPKHLITATGQRVTLRCSPRSGDLSVYWYQQSLDQGLQFLIQYYNGEERAKGNILERFSAQQFPDLHSELNLSSLELGDSALYFCASSPLGGMNTEAFFGQGTRLTVV.

The gene calls are TRBV5-6 and TRBJ1-2; D ambiguous. V gave up 4 bases and J gave up 4 bases, with 17 bases separating them. Germline lookup yields CDR1 SGHDT and CDR2 YYEEEE. There are 15 residues in the CDR3. CDR3 DNA sequence: TGTGCCAGCAGCGGTCAGCCCGGGATCGGCTATGGCTACACCTTC. Its translation is CASSGQPGIGYGYTF.

This chain joins TRBV24-1 and TRBJ1-2, with 9 bases identical to TRBD1. The CDR3 sequence is 14 residues long. V was pared by 4 bases and J by 6 bases, with 5 bases of the junction left unmatched. Germline CDR1 is KGHDR and CDR2 is SFDVKD. CDR3 residues: CATSDLYRGHGYTF. CDR3 DNA: TGTGCCACCAGTGACCTTTACAGGGGGCATGGCTACACCTTC.

V is TRBV25-1 and J is TRBJ2-5; D unclear. V lost 1 base and J 0 bases, leaving 18 bases between the germline ends. Germline V gene data show CDR1 as MGHDK and CDR2 as SYGVNS. CDR3 size: 18 residues. This chain's CDR3 is CASSESPEYRRDQETQYF. DNA of the CDR3: TGTGCCAGCAGTGAATCCCCCGAATATCGACGGGACCAAGAGACCCAGTACTTC.

This clone was found a few times. The genes are TRBV29-1 and TRBJ2-1; 7 bases map to TRBD1. The CDR3 has 15 amino acids. Germline CDR1 reads SQVTM; CDR2 reads ANQGSEA. Trimming removed 7 bases from V and 3 bases from J; junction bases left unmatched: 12. The CDR3: CSATRGNLVYNEQFF. The CDR3 DNA sequence: TGCAGCGCAACCAGGGGGAACCTTGTCTACAATGAGCAGTTCTTC.

The gene calls are TRBV18 and TRBJ1-4; D ambiguous. CDR1 is KGHSH and CDR2 is LQKENI in the germline V gene. The CDR3 is 15 amino acids. V lost 1 base and J lost 1, with 7 bases in between. The CDR3, as DNA: TGTGCCAGCTCACCACGGCGGGAAACTAATGAAAAACTGTTTTTT. This sequence encodes CASSPRRETNEKLFF.

This chain uses TRBV29-1 with TRBJ2-1; no firm D call. The CDR3 extends over 13 amino acids. V gave up 7 bases and J gave up 0 bases, with 10 bases separating them. CDR1 is SQVTM and CDR2 is ANQGSEA in the germline V gene. CDR3 sequence: CSGRLGSYNEQFF. The CDR3 coding sequence is TGCAGCGGAAGACTGGGCTCCTACAATGAGCAGTTCTTC.

The V and J genes are TRBV7-9 and TRBJ1-1; D is ambiguous. CDR3 length: 14 amino acids. V was trimmed by 2 bases and J by 4 bases, leaving 11 bases between them. Germline CDR1 SEHNR, CDR2 FQNEAQ (reference sequence). This chain's CDR3 is CASSLSSESTEAFF. DNA of the CDR3: TGTGCCAGCAGCTTATCAAGTGAGAGCACTGAAGCTTTCTTT.

The rearrangement joins TRBV5-1 to TRBJ2-3; TRBD1 matches at 7 bases. Germline lookup yields CDR1 SGHRS and CDR2 YFSETQ. This CDR3 has 14 residues. The ends lost 4 bases at V and 2 bases at J; junction bases unmatched: 4. CDR3 bases: TGCGCCAGCAGCAACAGGGGCTCCACAGATACGCAGTATTTT. This translates into CASSNRGSTDTQYF.

The rearrangement uses TRBV3-1 (or the pseudogene TRBV3-2) and TRBJ2-2; TRBD2 is a possible D gene (5 bases). The ends were cut back, 0 bases at V and 7 bases at J, with 18 bases in the middle. CDR1 and CDR2 (germline): LGHDT, YNNKEL (reference sequence). The CDR3 contains 17 residues. CDR3 in DNA: TGTGCCAGCAGCCAAGATTTTGGACTTGGGGAGAGCGGGGAGCTGTTTTTT. This sequence encodes CASSQDFGLGESGELFF.

The rearrangement joins TRBV2 to TRBJ2-2, with 7 bases that match TRBD1. This CDR3 comprises 15 residues. V gave up 2 bases and J gave up 0 bases; unmatched junction bases: 0. Germline-derived CDR1 and CDR2 are SNHLY and FYNNEI. The CDR3 reads CASSEQGANTGELFF. CDR3 nucleotides: TGTGCCAGCAGTGAACAGGGGGCGAACACCGGGGAGCTGTTTTTT.

This clone was seen a handful of times. This chain uses TRBV6-6 with TRBJ2-7; possibly TRBD1 for D (6 bases). Germline V gene data show CDR1 as MNHNY and CDR2 as SVGAGI (reference sequence). This CDR3 comprises 12 residues. V lost 5 bases and J 5 bases, leaving 10 bases between the germline ends. CDR3 DNA: TGTGCCAGCAGTGGACAGACGAACGAGCAGTACTTC. Amino acid sequence: CASSGQTNEQYF.

The chain couples TRBV2 to TRBJ1-1; 8 nucleotides agree with TRBD1. Trimming at V came to 2 bases and at J to 1 base, leaving 3 bases not matched to a gene. In germline, CDR1 is SNHLY, CDR2 FYNNEI. This CDR3 comprises 15 residues. CDR3: CASSEQGAGNTEAFF. In DNA form, the CDR3 reads TGTGCCAGCAGTGAACAGGGGGCCGGGAACACTGAAGCTTTCTTT.

CDR3 loop: CATSRARRDRNQPQHF. The DNA for the CDR3 is TGTGCCACCAGCAGGGCTCGCAGGGATCGCAATCAGCCCCAGCATTTT. The rearrangement joins TRBV15 to TRBJ1-5; the D gene is possibly TRBD1 (5 bases). The CDR3 totals 16 residues. V gave up 3 bases and J gave up 2 bases, with 14 bases separating them. The V gene's germline CDR1 is LNHNV and CDR2 YYDKDF (reference sequence).

This clone was seen only a few times. The chain employs TRBV5-5 and TRBJ1-2, with D possibly matching TRBD1 (6 bases). The CDR3 consists of 15 residues. Trimming took 4 bases from V and 1 from J, leaving 14 bases between them. CDR1 and CDR2 from the germline V gene are SGHKS and YYEKEE (reference sequence). In DNA form, the CDR3 reads TGTGCCAGCAGCCCAAACAGGGTGCTTAACTATGGCTACACCTTC. This translates into CASSPNRVLNYGYTF.

This clone was seen a few times. This chain joins TRBV19 and TRBJ1-6; 8 bases fit TRBD1. This CDR3 spans 14 amino acids. CDR1 is LNHDA and CDR2 is SQIVND in the germline V gene (reference sequence). Trimming at V came to 7 bases and at J to 7 bases, leaving 6 bases not matched to a gene. The CDR3 is CASTHRGRNSPLHF. CDR3 in DNA: TGTGCCAGTACCCACAGGGGGAGAAATTCACCCCTCCACTTT.

Regarding this clone: One end of the junction does not line up with germline, which may come from a read error. This chain links TRBV28 with TRBJ2-1; D possibly corresponds to TRBD2 (6 bases). Germline-derived CDR1 and CDR2 are MDHEN and SYDVKM. The CDR3 length is 11 residues. CDR3 region: CASSWGREHFF. DNA of the CDR3: TGTGCCAGCAGTTGGGGTCGGGAGCATTTCTTC.

The J gene is TRBJ2-2, the V gene TRBV7-2, with D possibly matching TRBD2 (6 bases). The V end was cut by 2 bases, the J end by 1 base, with 14 bases between. The germline V gene encodes CDR1 SGHTA and CDR2 FQGNSA. This CDR3 spans 17 amino acids. CDR3 bases: TGTGCCAGCAGCTTACCACGCCGGGACTGGAACACCGGGGAGCTGTTTTTT. Protein: CASSLPRRDWNTGELFF.

The CDR3 here is CASSVVGGGTSGIEQFF. The DNA for the CDR3 is TGTGCCAGCAGCGTAGTGGGGGGAGGGACTAGCGGGATTGAGCAGTTCTTC. The V gene is TRBV9, the J gene TRBJ2-1, with 13 bases that match TRBD2. This CDR3 region has 17 residues. The germline V gene encodes CDR1 SGDLS and CDR2 YYNGEE. V dropped 0 bases and J dropped 9; count of bases not matched to a gene: 9. Together with reference TRBV9 and TRBJ2-1, the CDR3 gives the full variable domain: DSGVTQTPKHLITATGQRVTLRCSPRSGDLSVYWYQQSLDQGLQFLIQYYNGEERAKGNILERFSAQQFPDLHSELNLSSLELGDSALYFCASSVVGGGTSGIEQFFGPGTRLTVL.

The CDR3 region has the DNA TGTGCCAGCAGTTTAGGGGACAGGGGCTATAATTCACCCCTCCACTTT. Amino acid sequence: CASSLGDRGYNSPLHF. V usage is TRBV27 and J usage is TRBJ1-6; 10 bases map to TRBD1. CDR1 and CDR2 from the germline V gene are MNHEY and SMNVEV (reference sequence). The CDR3 extends over 16 amino acids. V lost 2 bases, J lost 3 bases, and 1 base stayed unmatched.

This chain connects TRBV30 to TRBJ2-2, with 7 bases matching TRBD1. The CDR3 sequence is 15 residues long. Germline V CDR1 and CDR2: GTSNPN, SVGIG (reference sequence). The V and J ends lost 1 base and 2 bases, in that order; junction bases with no gene match: 4. CDR3 amino acids: CAWSAGTVNTGELFF. The DNA of the CDR3 is TGTGCCTGGAGTGCCGGGACAGTAAACACCGGGGAGCTGTTTTTT.

The chain joins TRBV9 to TRBJ2-3, with 7 bases fitting TRBD2. The ends lost 3 bases at V and 0 bases at J; junction bases unmatched: 13. Germline V lookup: CDR1 SGDLS, CDR2 YYNGEE. The CDR3 is 18 amino acids. The CDR3 sequence is CASSAGTTLASSTDTQYF. In DNA, the CDR3 is TGTGCCAGCAGCGCAGGGACTACCCTCGCCTCTAGCACAGATACGCAGTATTTT.

This clone has a handful of counts. V usage is TRBV6-2 or TRBV6-3 and J usage is TRBJ2-1; 11 nucleotides match TRBD2. The V segment lost 1 base and the J segment 10 bases; nucleotides outside the gene matches: 15. The CDR3 is 18 amino acids. Per germline, CDR1 MNHEY and CDR2 SVGEGT. The CDR3 DNA follows: TGTGCCAGCAGTTACTACCCTTCTAGCGGGGGGTCCCCGGGGGAGCAGTTCTTC. The encoded protein is CASSYYPSSGGSPGEQFF.